This T cell receptor beta chain is from a study of identical twins. Using its own MiXCR run on the 5' RACE reads, TCRdb lists one record per CDR3 protein. The table has around 530,000 distinct CDR3 sequences, 13% to 15% seen once. This clonotype has at least ten counts. The CDR3 is 14 residues long. Trimming removed 6 bases at V and 4 bases at J, with 13 bases between. The same sample was also used in a study of yellow fever vaccine responses in identical twins.

The V gene is TRBV12-3 or TRBV12-4, the J gene TRBJ1-3, with a possible D match to TRBD1 (5 bases). The sample was CD4+ T cells sorted from blood. The TCR originated in a young woman in good health. CDR3 DNA: TGTGCCAGCAGCGCAGGGCGCGGGGGAAACACCATATATTTT. It encodes CASSAGRGGNTIYF.